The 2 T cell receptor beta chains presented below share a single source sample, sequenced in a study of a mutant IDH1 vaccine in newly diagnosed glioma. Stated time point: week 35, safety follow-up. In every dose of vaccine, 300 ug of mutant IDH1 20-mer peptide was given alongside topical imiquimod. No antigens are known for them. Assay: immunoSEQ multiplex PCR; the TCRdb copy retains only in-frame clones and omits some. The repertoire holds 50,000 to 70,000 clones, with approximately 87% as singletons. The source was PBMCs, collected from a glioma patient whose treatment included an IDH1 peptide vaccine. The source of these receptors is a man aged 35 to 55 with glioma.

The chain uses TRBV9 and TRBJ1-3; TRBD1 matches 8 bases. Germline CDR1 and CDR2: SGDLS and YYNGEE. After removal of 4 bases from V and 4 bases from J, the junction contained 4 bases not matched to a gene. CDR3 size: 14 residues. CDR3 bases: TGTGCCAGCAGCCCAGGGGGCTCAGGAAACACCATATATTTT. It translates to CASSPGGSGNTIYF.

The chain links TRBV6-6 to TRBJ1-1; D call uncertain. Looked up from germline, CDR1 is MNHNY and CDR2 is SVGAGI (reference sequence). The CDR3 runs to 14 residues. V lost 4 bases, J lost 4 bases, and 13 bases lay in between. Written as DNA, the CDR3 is TGTGCCAGCAGTTCATCCCGGGAAGGCACTGAAGCTTTCTTT. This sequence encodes CASSSSREGTEAFF.